These 25 T cell receptor beta chains share one sample of origin, sequenced in a study of cytomegalovirus exposure and HLA in healthy donors. Sequencing used immunoSEQ multiplex PCR; TCRdb keeps in-frame clones, though not all of them. The sample contains a few hundred thousand clones, about 88% of which appear only once. The sequenced material came from PBMCs. The source of these receptors is a man between 18 and 35 years old in good health and CMV-seropositive.

Details on this clone: The sample carries other DNA sequences with the same CDR3. The chain has TRBV9 and TRBJ1-3; no definite D call. The germline V gene encodes CDR1 SGDLS and CDR2 YYNGEE. Deletions cut 2 bases from V and 0 bases from J, with 9 bases between. This CDR3 has 15 residues. The CDR3 region is CASSVGSSSGNTIYF. The CDR3 bases are TGTGCCAGCAGCGTTGGGTCGAGCTCTGGAAACACCATATATTTT.

Only a few counts were recorded for this clone. Mismatch with germline at one junction end may stem from a read error. The gene calls are TRBV10-1 and TRBJ2-7, with 8 positions matching TRBD1. Germline loops: CDR1 WNHNN, CDR2 SYGVQD (reference sequence). This CDR3 has 14 residues. The CDR3 DNA reads TGCGCCAGAAGTGACAGGGGTGGTTCCTACGAGCAGTACTTC. Its protein is CARSDRGGSYEQYF.

This chain joins TRBV28 and TRBJ1-2; D is ambiguous. This CDR3 region has 13 residues. Per germline, CDR1 MDHEN and CDR2 SYDVKM. With 1 base removed from V and 8 bases from J, the gap between germline ends came to 11 bases. The CDR3 nucleotides read TGTGCCAGCAGTTTATTATCAGGTTTGGGCTACACCTTC. Its protein is CASSLLSGLGYTF.

The gene calls are TRBV11-2 and TRBJ2-1; 8 bases line up with TRBD2. This CDR3 spans 18 amino acids. V shed 0 bases and J 0 bases; nucleotides not matched to a gene: 7. CDR1 is SGHAT and CDR2 is FQNNGV in the germline V gene. Written as DNA, the CDR3 is TGTGCCAGCAGCTTAGACCCCGGGAGGGCCGTCTCCTACAATGAGCAGTTCTTC. Its protein product is CASSLDPGRAVSYNEQFF.

CDR3 in DNA: TGTGCCAGCAGCCATGGGTCGGCAGGGAAGGAGACCCAGTACTTC. Encoded protein: CASSHGSAGKETQYF. The rearrangement uses TRBV6-1 and TRBJ2-5; maybe TRBD1 (5 bases). V lost 6 bases, J lost 5 bases, and 19 bases lay in between. CDR3 size: 15 residues. Germline lookup yields CDR1 MNHNS and CDR2 SASEGT.

V is TRBV29-1 and J is TRBJ1-2, with a weak D call TRBD1 (5 bases). Germline values: CDR1 SQVTM, CDR2 ANQGSEA. This CDR3 has 13 residues. Trimming shortened V by 6 bases and J by 2 bases, and 13 bases separated the two germline ends. CDR3 DNA sequence: TGCAGCGTGGACGGGGCAGGGAACTATGGCTACACCTTC. Translation gives CSVDGAGNYGYTF.

The CDR3 DNA reads TGTGCCAGCAGACACCAAAACAGGAATGAGCAGTTCTTC. This translates into CASRHQNRNEQFF. The chain has TRBV2 and TRBJ2-1, with D perhaps matching TRBD1 (5 bases). The CDR3 runs 13 residues. V was shortened by 6 bases and J by 7 bases, with 13 bases between the two germline ends. CDR1 and CDR2 (germline): SNHLY, FYNNEI.

V and J are TRBV7-9 and TRBJ1-1, with 7 bases identical to TRBD1. CDR3 size: 14 residues. CDR1 and CDR2 (germline): SEHNR, FQNEAQ (reference sequence). Germline trimming cut 5 bases from V and 12 bases from J; bases unmatched to any gene: 15. This CDR3 reads CASSPRQGGVRTFF. The CDR3 DNA sequence: TGTGCCAGCAGCCCCCGACAGGGAGGGGTTAGGACTTTCTTT.

J is TRBJ1-2 and V is TRBV19; D not resolved. The CDR3 sequence is 11 residues long. The germline CDR1 and CDR2 sequences are LNHDA and SQIVND (reference sequence). Trimming left V 9 bases short and J 8 bases short, with 13 bases between. CDR3 loop: CASPTSDGYTF. CDR3 nucleotides: TGTGCCAGCCCCACCTCGGACGGCTACACCTTC.

V gene TRBV19 combines with J gene TRBJ2-3, with D possibly TRBD2 on 6 matching bases. Germline CDR1 LNHDA, CDR2 SQIVND (reference sequence). This CDR3 is built from 16 residues. V was cut by 3 bases and J by 1 base, with 14 bases left in between. The CDR3 protein is CASSMLKGEGTDTQYF. The CDR3 nucleotides read TGTGCCAGTAGTATGCTTAAAGGGGAGGGCACAGATACGCAGTATTTT. Filled out from reference TRBV19 and TRBJ2-3, the complete variable domain reads DGGITQSPKYLFRKEGQNVTLSCEQNLNHDAMYWYRQDPGQGLRLIYYSQIVNDFQKGDIAEGYSVSREKKESFPLTVTSAQKNPTAFYLCASSMLKGEGTDTQYFGPGTRLTVL.

This chain's CDR3 is CATSTTSQSSYNEQFF. The CDR3 DNA follows: TGTGCCACCAGCACTACTAGCCAGAGCTCCTACAATGAGCAGTTCTTC. The rearrangement joins TRBV15 to TRBJ2-1, with D perhaps TRBD2 (6 bases). CDR1 is LNHNV, CDR2 YYDKDF, per germline (reference sequence). The ends were cut back, 4 bases at V and 0 bases at J, with 13 bases in the middle. This CDR3 comprises 16 residues.

The V gene is TRBV2, the J gene TRBJ2-7; D might be TRBD1 or TRBD2, each matching 6 bases. The CDR3 length is 16 residues. The V gene's germline CDR1 is SNHLY and CDR2 FYNNEI. Trimming cost V 2 bases and J 1 base, with 15 bases left between them. Written as DNA, the CDR3 is TGTGCCAGCAGTGAAAGGGGGGTCCAGGGGTCCTACGAGCAGTACTTC. Translating it yields CASSERGVQGSYEQYF.

The chain links TRBV5-1 to TRBJ1-1, with D hard to call. The V end lost 0 bases, the J end lost 0 bases, and 6 bases lay between the germline ends. CDR3 length: 14 amino acids. The V gene's germline CDR1 is SGHRS and CDR2 YFSETQ. The CDR3 DNA reads TGCGCCAGCAGCTTGGGTCCCATGAACACTGAAGCTTTCTTT. It specifies CASSLGPMNTEAFF.

This clone was seen repeatedly, ten times or more. V gene TRBV7-9 combines with J gene TRBJ2-3; 10 bases map to TRBD2. From germline, CDR1 is SEHNR and CDR2 FQNEAQ (reference sequence). The CDR3 length is 15 residues. J gave up 2 bases and V 5 bases, and 4 bases lay outside the gene matches. Here the CDR3 reads CASSRLAGPTDTQYF. The DNA of the CDR3 is TGTGCCAGCAGCCGACTAGCGGGTCCCACAGATACGCAGTATTTT.

As regards this clone: Other DNA sequences in the sample encode the same CDR3. V and J are TRBV5-4 and TRBJ1-5; D is undetermined. The CDR3 covers 13 residues. Germline CDR1 is SGHNT and CDR2 is YYREEE (reference sequence). The ends were cut back, 2 bases at V and 0 bases at J, with 3 bases in the middle. CDR3 sequence reads: CASSFNSNQPQHF. The DNA for the CDR3 is TGTGCCAGCAGCTTCAATAGCAATCAGCCCCAGCATTTT.

This rearrangement joins TRBV18 to TRBJ1-4; 10 bases line up with TRBD1. V was pared by 4 bases and J by 1 base, with 3 bases of the junction left unmatched. Per germline, CDR1 KGHSH and CDR2 LQKENI. The CDR3 spans 16 residues. The DNA of the CDR3 is TGTGCCAGCTCACAAGACAGGGGGCTAACTAATGAAAAACTGTTTTTT. Residues: CASSQDRGLTNEKLFF. Using reference TRBV18 and TRBJ1-4 for the parts outside the CDR3, the full variable domain is NAGVMQNPRHLVRRRGQEARLRCSPMKGHSHVYWYRQLPEEGLKFMVYLQKENIIDESGMPKERFSAEFPKEGPSILRIQQVVRGDSAAYFCASSQDRGLTNEKLFFGSGTQLSVL.

The chain combines TRBV7-2 with TRBJ2-7; D might be TRBD1 or TRBD2, each matching 5 bases. This CDR3 contains 15 residues. V shed 5 bases and J shed 5 bases, with 19 bases lying between them. Germline CDR1 is SGHTA and CDR2 is FQGNSA. The CDR3 DNA is TGTGCCAGCAGCCCCCCGGGACCTAGTCTCAACGAGCAGTACTTC. This sequence encodes CASSPPGPSLNEQYF.

This clone was counted only a few times. V is TRBV15 and J is TRBJ2-1; 12 nucleotides line up with TRBD2. In germline, CDR1 is LNHNV, CDR2 YYDKDF (reference sequence). Trimming cost V 1 base and J 8 bases; bases outside gene matches: 3. There are 15 residues in the CDR3. CDR3 DNA sequence: TGTGCCACCAGCAGAGGGACTAGCGGGAAGCATGAGCAGTTCTTC. It is translated as CATSRGTSGKHEQFF.

The V call is TRBV6-6, the J call TRBJ2-7, with 10 bases identical to TRBD2. This CDR3 region has 13 residues. Germline values: CDR1 MNHNY, CDR2 SVGAGI (reference sequence). Trimming cost V 6 bases and J 7 bases; bases outside gene matches: 6. CDR3 residues: CASRSGRAWEQYF. In nucleotides, the CDR3 is TGTGCCAGCAGAAGCGGGAGGGCGTGGGAGCAGTACTTC.

The chain employs TRBV27 and TRBJ2-7; the match to TRBD2 covers 8 bases. Germline trimming cut 4 bases from V and 5 bases from J; bases unmatched to any gene: 10. Germline V CDR1 and CDR2: MNHEY, SMNVEV (reference sequence). CDR3 length equals 15 residues. The DNA of the CDR3 is TGTGCCAGCAGTTCCCGGGAGGGGTCACAGGACGAGCAGTACTTC. This sequence encodes CASSSREGSQDEQYF.

This chain joins TRBV5-1 and TRBJ1-2; 8 bases match TRBD1. The CDR3 is 14 residues long. Germline-derived CDR1 and CDR2 are SGHRS and YFSETQ. The J segment lost 4 bases and the V segment lost 6 bases, leaving 8 bases of the junction unmatched. DNA of the CDR3: TGCGCCAGCACCGCGCAGGGGGCTGCCTATGGCTACACCTTC. Protein product: CASTAQGAAYGYTF.

The CDR3 region has the DNA TGTGCCAGCAGCCAAGGGATGGGTTCTTATGGCTACACCTTC. Translating gives CASSQGMGSYGYTF. The chain is built from TRBV14 and TRBJ1-2, with D hard to call. This CDR3 spans 14 amino acids. Between the trimmed V and J ends, which lost 1 base and 5 bases, there was a span of 11 bases. Germline CDR1 and CDR2: SGHDN and FVKESK.

The chain carries TRBV10-3 and TRBJ1-2; 9 bases are a match to TRBD1. The CDR3 contains 13 residues. The germline CDR1 and CDR2 sequences are ENHRY and SYGVKD. The V segment lost 4 bases and the J segment 4 bases; nucleotides outside the gene matches: 1. CDR3 DNA sequence: TGTGCCATCAGTGGACAGGGGGGCTATGGCTACACCTTC. Its protein product is CAISGQGGYGYTF.

The chain employs TRBV4-3 and TRBJ1-1, with D unclear. From germline, CDR1 is LGHNA and CDR2 YSLEER. The CDR3 spans 14 residues. Trimming took 4 bases from V and 4 from J, leaving 13 bases between them. The CDR3 loop is CASSPREYGTEAFF. CDR3 DNA sequence: TGCGCCAGCAGCCCTCGTGAGTACGGCACTGAAGCTTTCTTT.

The chain couples TRBV29-1 to TRBJ2-5, with D unresolved. CDR3 length equals 13 residues. Germline V gene sequence: CDR1 SQVTM, CDR2 ANQGSEA. CDR3 sequence reads: CSSIGWSGETQYF. Written as DNA, the CDR3 is TGCAGTTCTATAGGGTGGTCCGGGGAGACCCAGTACTTC.